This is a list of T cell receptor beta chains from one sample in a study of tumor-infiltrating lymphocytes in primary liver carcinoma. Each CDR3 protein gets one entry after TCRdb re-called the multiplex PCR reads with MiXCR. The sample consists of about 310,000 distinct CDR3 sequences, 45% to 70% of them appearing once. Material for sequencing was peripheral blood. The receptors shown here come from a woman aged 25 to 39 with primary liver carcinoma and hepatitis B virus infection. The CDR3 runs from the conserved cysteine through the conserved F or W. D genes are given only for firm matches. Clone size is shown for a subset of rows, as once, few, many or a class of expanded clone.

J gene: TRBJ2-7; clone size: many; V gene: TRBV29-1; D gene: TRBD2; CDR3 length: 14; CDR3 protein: CSVGEGSGRSEQYF; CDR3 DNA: TGCAGCGTTGGAGAGGGGAGCGGGAGGAGCGAGCAGTACTTC
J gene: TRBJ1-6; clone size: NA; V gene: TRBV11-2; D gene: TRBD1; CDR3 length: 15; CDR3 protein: CASTSGTGWHSSLHF; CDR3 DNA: TGTGCCAGTACCTCAGGGACAGGGTGGCATTCATCCCTCCACTTT
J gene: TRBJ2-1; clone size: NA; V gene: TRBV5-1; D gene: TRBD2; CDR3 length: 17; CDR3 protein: CASSLGGLVEIYNEQFF; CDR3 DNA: TGCGCCAGCAGCTTGGGGGGACTAGTCGAGATTTACAATGAGCAGTTCTTC
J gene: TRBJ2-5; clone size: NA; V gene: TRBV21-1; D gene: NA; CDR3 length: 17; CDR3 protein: CASSNEKEGPGDQTQYF; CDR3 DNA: TGTGCCAGCAGCAACGAAAAGGAGGGACCGGGGGATCAGACCCAGTACTTC
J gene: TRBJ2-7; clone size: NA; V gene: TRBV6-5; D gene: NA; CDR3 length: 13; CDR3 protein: CAATPGSRYEQYF; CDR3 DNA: TGTGCCGCGACTCCGGGATCCAGATACGAGCAGTACTTT
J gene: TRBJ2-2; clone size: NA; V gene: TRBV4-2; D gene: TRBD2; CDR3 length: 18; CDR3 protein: CASSQDGLAGGPGGELFF; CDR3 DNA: TGTGCCAGCAGCCAGGATGGACTAGCGGGAGGGCCCGGCGGGGAGCTGTTTTTT
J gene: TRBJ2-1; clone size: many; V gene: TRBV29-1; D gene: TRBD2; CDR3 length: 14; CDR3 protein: CSISGRASYNEQFF; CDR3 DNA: TGCAGCATAAGCGGGAGGGCTTCCTACAATGAGCAGTTCTTC
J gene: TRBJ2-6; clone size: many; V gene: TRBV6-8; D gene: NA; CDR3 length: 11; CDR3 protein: CASSALDVLTF; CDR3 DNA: TGTGCCAGCAGTGCCCTCGACGTCCTGACTTTC
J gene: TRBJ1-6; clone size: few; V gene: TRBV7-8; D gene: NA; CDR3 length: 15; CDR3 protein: CASSSRPGSNSPLHF; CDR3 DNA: TGTGCCAGCAGCAGCCGGCCAGGTTCGAATTCACCCCTCCACTTT
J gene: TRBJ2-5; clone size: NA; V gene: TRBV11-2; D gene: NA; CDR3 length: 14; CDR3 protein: CASSLLADLETQYF; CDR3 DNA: TGTGCCAGCAGCTTACTAGCAGATCTAGAGACCCAGTACTTC
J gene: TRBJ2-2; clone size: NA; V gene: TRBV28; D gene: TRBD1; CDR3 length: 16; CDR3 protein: CASSAPGQFNTGELFF; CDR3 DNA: TGTGCCAGCAGTGCTCCGGGACAGTTTAACACCGGGGAGCTGTTTTTT
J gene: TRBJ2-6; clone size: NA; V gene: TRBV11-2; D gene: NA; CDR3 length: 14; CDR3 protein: CASSLDRGASVLNF; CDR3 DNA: TGTGCCAGCAGCTTAGATCGTGGGGCCAGCGTCCTGAATTTC
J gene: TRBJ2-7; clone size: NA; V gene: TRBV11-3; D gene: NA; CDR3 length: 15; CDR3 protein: CASSLMGAVSYERYF; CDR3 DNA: TGTGCCAGCAGTCTGATGGGGGCCGTATCCTATGAGCGGTACTTC
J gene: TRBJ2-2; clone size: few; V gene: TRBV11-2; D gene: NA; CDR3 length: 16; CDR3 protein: CASSPRTGINNGELFF; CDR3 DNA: TGTGCCAGCAGTCCGCGAACAGGGATCAACAACGGGGAGCTGTTTTTT
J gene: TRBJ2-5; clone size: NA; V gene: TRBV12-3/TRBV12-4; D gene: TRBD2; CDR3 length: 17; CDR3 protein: CASSPLAPGRGEETQYF; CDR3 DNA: TGTGCCAGCAGTCCGTTAGCACCGGGACGGGGGGAAGAGACCCAGTACTTC
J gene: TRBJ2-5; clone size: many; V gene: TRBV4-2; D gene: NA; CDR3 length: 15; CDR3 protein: CASSQDWREQETQYF; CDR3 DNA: TGTGCCAGCAGCCAAGACTGGCGGGAACAAGAGACCCAGTACTTC
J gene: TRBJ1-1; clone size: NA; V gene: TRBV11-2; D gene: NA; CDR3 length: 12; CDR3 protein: CASGSVGIRAFF; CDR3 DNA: TGTGCCAGTGGTAGCGTAGGGATCAGGGCTTTCTTT
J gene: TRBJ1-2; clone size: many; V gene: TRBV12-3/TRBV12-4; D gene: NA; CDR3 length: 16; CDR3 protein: CASSLRDTLVLYGYTF; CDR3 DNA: TGTGCCAGCAGTTTACGGGACACACTTGTTCTTTATGGCTACACCTTC
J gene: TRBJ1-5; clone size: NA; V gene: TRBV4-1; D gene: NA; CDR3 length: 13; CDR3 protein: CASSQKGYQPQHF; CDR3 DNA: TGCGCCAGCAGCCAAAAGGGATATCAGCCCCAGCATTTT
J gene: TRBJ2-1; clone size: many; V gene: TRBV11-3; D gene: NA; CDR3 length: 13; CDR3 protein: CASSTNRESEQFF; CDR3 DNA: TGTGCCAGCTCAACGAACCGGGAGTCGGAGCAGTTCTTC
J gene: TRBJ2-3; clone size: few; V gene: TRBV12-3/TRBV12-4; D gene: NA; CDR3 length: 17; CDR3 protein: CASSAPHGDRRRDTQYF; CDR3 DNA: TGTGCCAGCAGTGCGCCCCACGGGGACCGCCGTCGGGATACGCAGTATTTT
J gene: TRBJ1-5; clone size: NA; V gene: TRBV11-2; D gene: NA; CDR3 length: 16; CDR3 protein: CPSSPNGFVSIQPQHF; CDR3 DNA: TGTCCCAGCAGCCCGAACGGATTCGTTAGCATTCAGCCCCAGCATTTT
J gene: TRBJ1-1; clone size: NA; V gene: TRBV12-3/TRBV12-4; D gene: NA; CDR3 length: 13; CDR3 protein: CASRGGMNTEAFF; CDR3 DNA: TGTGCCAGCAGGGGGGGTATGAACACTGAAGCTTTCTTT
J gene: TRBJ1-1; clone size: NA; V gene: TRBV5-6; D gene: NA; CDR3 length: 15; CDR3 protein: CASSLEPVLGTEAFF; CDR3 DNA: TGTGCCAGCAGCTTGGAGCCAGTCCTCGGCACTGAAGCTTTCTTT
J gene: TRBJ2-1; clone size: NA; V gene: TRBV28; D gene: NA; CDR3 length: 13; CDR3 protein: CASSYTRITEQFF; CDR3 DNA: TGTGCCAGCAGTTATACTAGAATCACTGAGCAGTTCTTC